This TCR beta chain was captured in a study of blood T cell repertoires in COVID-19. Looking at the study overall: The study drew acute and convalescent COVID-19 samples from the United States, Italy and Spain.

In the authors' methods: Reference gene primer amplification gave nucleated cell count estimates. TCRdb's table, derived via immunoSEQ multiplex PCR, lists solely in-frame clones and lacks some. V and J calls and clone size are copied from that table; D and trimming were computed from the DNA. The sample consists of some 130,000 clones, 70% to 80% of them appearing once. This clone appeared a few times. The CDR3 loop spans 15 amino acids. Germline V gene data show CDR1 as SGHRS and CDR2 as YFSETQ. V was trimmed by 4 bases and J by 3 bases, leaving 17 bases between them. The TCR sequence derives from a woman older than 75 with acute or convalescent COVID-19. The chain couples TRBV5-1 to TRBJ2-7; D perhaps matches TRBD2 (6 bases). The sample consisted of peripheral blood. CDR3 DNA: TGCGCCAGCAGCATAGGGACTCCTGCGGTCTACGAGCAGTACTTC. Translation gives CASSIGTPAVYEQYF.